The 3 T cell receptor beta chains in this list originate from one sample, sequenced in a study of T cell repertoires in cytomegalovirus infection. Using its own MiXCR run on the reads, TCRdb lists one record per CDR3 protein. Among under 300,000 distinct CDR3 sequences listed, more than 9% were seen once. Sequenced input: PBMCs. The receptors stem from a human donor in good health (CMV status not recorded). Some clones in this sample may be carry-over from other donors' samples.

This clonotype has at least ten counts. The rearrangement joins TRBV7-9 to TRBJ1-5; D possibly corresponds to TRBD1 (6 bases). This CDR3 comprises 17 residues. V shed 2 bases and J shed 0 bases, with 14 bases lying between them. The germline V gene has CDR1 SEHNR and CDR2 FQNEAQ (reference sequence). This CDR3 is CASSLNREVYSNQPQHF. The CDR3 DNA is TGTGCCAGCAGCTTAAACAGGGAGGTCTATAGCAATCAGCCCCAGCATTTT. Using reference TRBV7-9 and TRBJ1-5 for the parts outside the CDR3, the full variable domain is DTGVSQNPRHKITKRGQNVTFRCDPISEHNRLYWYRQTLGQGPEFLTYFQNEAQLEKSRLLSDRFSAERPKGSFSTLEIQRTEQGDSAMYLCASSLNREVYSNQPQHFGDGTRLSIL.

V is TRBV5-5 and J is TRBJ1-2, with TRBD1 matching 9 bases. The germline CDR1 and CDR2 sequences are SGHKS and YYEKEE (reference sequence). V lost 4 bases, J lost 7 bases, and 5 bases stayed unmatched. The CDR3 is 13 amino acids. The CDR3 protein is CASSLDRGIGYTF. The CDR3 DNA sequence: TGTGCCAGCAGCCTCGACAGGGGGATTGGCTACACCTTC.

This clonotype was recorded many times. J is TRBJ2-7 and V is TRBV7-2; the D is unclear. This CDR3 is built from 14 residues. Trimming left V 3 bases short and J 2 bases short, with 11 bases between. Per the germline V gene, CDR1 is SGHTA and CDR2 is FQGNSA. CDR3 sequence reads: CASSLKTVTYEQYF. The CDR3 DNA reads TGTGCCAGCAGCTTGAAGACGGTTACCTACGAGCAGTACTTC.